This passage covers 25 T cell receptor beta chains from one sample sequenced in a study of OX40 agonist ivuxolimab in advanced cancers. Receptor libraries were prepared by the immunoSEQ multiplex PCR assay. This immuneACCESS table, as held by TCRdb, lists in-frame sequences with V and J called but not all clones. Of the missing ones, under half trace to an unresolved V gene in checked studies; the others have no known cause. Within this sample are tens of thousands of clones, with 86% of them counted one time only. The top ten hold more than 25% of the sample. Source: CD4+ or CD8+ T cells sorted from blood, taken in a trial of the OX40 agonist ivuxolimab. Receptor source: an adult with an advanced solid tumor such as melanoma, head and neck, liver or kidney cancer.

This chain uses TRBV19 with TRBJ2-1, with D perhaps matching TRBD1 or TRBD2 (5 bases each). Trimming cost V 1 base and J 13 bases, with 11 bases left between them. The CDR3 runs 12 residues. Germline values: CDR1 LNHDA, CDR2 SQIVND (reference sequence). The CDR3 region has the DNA TGTGCCAGTAGTATAGGGTGGGACCGACAGTTCTTC. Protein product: CASSIGWDRQFF. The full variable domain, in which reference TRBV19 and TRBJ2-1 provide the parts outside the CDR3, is DGGITQSPKYLFRKEGQNVTLSCEQNLNHDAMYWYRQDPGQGLRLIYYSQIVNDFQKGDIAEGYSVSREKKESFPLTVTSAQKNPTAFYLCASSIGWDRQFFGPGTRLTVL.

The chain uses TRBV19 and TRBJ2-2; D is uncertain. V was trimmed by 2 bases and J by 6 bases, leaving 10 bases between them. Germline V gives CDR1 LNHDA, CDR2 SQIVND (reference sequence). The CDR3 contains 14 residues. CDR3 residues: CASSILRVSGELFF. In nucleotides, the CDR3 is TGTGCCAGTAGTATACTCCGGGTCTCCGGGGAGCTGTTTTTT.

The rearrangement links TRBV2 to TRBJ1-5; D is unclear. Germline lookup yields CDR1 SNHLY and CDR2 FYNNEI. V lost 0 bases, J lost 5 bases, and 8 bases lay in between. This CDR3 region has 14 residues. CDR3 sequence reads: CASSEAGEDQPQHF. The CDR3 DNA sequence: TGTGCCAGCAGTGAAGCTGGGGAGGATCAGCCCCAGCATTTT.

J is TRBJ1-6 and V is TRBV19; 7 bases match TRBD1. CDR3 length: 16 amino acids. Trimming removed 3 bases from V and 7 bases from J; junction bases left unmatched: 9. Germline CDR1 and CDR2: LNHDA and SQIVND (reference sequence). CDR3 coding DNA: TGTGCCAGTAGTATCTTTGAGACAGGGTTAAATTCACCCCTCCACTTT. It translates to CASSIFETGLNSPLHF. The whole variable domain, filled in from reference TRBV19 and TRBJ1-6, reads DGGITQSPKYLFRKEGQNVTLSCEQNLNHDAMYWYRQDPGQGLRLIYYSQIVNDFQKGDIAEGYSVSREKKESFPLTVTSAQKNPTAFYLCASSIFETGLNSPLHFGNGTRLTVT.

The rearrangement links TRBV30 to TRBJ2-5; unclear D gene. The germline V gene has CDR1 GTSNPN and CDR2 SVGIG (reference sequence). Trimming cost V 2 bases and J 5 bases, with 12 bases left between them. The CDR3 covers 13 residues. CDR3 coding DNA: TGTGCCTGGAGTACGAGAGAGGCGGAGACCCAGTACTTC. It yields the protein CAWSTREAETQYF.

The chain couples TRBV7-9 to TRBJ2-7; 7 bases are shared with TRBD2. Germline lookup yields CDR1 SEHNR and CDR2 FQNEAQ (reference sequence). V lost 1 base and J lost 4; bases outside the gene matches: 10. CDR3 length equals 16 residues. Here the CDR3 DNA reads TGTGCCAGCAGCTTAGGTCCGGGGGGTCGAGCATACGAGCAGTACTTC. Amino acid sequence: CASSLGPGGRAYEQYF. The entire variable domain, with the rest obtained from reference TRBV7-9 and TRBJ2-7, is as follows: DTGVSQNPRHKITKRGQNVTFRCDPISEHNRLYWYRQTLGQGPEFLTYFQNEAQLEKSRLLSDRFSAERPKGSFSTLEIQRTEQGDSAMYLCASSLGPGGRAYEQYFGPGTRLTVT.

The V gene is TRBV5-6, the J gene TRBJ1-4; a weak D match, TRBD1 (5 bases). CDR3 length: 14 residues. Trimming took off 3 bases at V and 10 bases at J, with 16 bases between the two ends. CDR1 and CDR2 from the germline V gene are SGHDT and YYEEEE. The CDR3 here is CASSSDTWGGKLFF. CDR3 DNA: TGTGCCAGCAGCTCGGACACCTGGGGGGGAAAACTGTTTTTT. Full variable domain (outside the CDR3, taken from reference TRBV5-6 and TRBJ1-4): DAGVTQSPTHLIKTRGQQVTLRCSPKSGHDTVSWYQQALGQGPQFIFQYYEEEERQRGNFPDRFSGHQFPNYSSELNVNALLLGDSALYLCASSSDTWGGKLFFGSGTQLSVL.

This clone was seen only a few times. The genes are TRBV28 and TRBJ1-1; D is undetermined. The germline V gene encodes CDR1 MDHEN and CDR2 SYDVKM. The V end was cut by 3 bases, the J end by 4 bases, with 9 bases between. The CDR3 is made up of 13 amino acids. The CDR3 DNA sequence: TGTGCCAGCAGTTTGAGGACCGCCACTGAAGCTTTCTTT. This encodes CASSLRTATEAFF. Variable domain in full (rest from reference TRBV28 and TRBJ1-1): DVKVTQSSRYLVKRTGEKVFLECVQDMDHENMFWYRQDPGLGLRLIYFSYDVKMKEKGDIPEGYSVSREKKERFSLILESASTNQTSMYLCASSLRTATEAFFGQGTRLTVV.

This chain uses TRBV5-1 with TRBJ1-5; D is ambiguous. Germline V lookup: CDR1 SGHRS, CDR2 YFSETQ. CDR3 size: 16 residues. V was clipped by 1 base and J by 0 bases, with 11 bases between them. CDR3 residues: CASSLISNTSNQPQHF. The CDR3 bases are TGCGCCAGCAGCTTGATCTCGAATACTAGCAATCAGCCCCAGCATTTT.

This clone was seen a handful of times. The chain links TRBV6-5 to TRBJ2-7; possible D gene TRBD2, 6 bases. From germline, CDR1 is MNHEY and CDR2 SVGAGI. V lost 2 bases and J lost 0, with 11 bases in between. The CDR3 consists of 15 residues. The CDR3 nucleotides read TGTGCCAGCAGTTACGAAGCGGGCGACTCCTACGAGCAGTACTTC. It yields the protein CASSYEAGDSYEQYF.

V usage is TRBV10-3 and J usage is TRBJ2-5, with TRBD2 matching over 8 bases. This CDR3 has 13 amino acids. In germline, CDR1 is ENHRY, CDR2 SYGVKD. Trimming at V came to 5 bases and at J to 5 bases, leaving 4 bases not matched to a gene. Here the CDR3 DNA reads TGTGCCATCAGTCCAACGGGGGGGGAGACCCAGTACTTC. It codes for CAISPTGGETQYF.

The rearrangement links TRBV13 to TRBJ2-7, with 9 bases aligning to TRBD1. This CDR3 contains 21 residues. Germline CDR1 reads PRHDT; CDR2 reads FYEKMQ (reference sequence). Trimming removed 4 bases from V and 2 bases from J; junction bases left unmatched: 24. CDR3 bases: TGTGCCAGCAGCTCGTACCTCCGGGATGGTACTGCGGGACAGGGCCCCTACGAGCAGTACTTC. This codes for CASSSYLRDGTAGQGPYEQYF. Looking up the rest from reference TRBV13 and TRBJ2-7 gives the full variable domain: AAGVIQSPRHLIKEKRETATLKCYPIPRHDTVYWYQQGPGQDPQFLISFYEKMQSDKGSIPDRFSAQQFSDYHSELNMSSLELGDSALYFCASSSYLRDGTAGQGPYEQYFGPGTRLTVT.

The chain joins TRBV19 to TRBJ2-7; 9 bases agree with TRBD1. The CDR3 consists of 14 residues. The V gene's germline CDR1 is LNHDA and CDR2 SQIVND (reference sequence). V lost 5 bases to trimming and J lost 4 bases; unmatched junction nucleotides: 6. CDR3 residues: CASSAGTGRYEQYF. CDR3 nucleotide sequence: TGTGCCAGTAGTGCCGGGACAGGGCGGTACGAGCAGTACTTC.

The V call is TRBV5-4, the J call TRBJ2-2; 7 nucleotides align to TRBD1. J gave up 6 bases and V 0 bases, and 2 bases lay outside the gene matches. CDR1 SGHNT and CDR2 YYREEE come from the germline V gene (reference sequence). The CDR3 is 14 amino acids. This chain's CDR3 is CASSLGDSPGELFF. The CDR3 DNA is TGTGCCAGCAGCTTGGGGGACAGCCCCGGGGAGCTGTTTTTT.

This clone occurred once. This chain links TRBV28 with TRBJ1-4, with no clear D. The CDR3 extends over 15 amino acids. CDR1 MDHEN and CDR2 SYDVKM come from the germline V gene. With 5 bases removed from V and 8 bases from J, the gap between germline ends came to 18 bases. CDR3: CASSSVGALGEKLFF. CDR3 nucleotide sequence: TGTGCCAGCAGTAGTGTCGGAGCCTTAGGGGAAAAACTGTTTTTT. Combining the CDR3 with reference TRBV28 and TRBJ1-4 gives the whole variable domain DVKVTQSSRYLVKRTGEKVFLECVQDMDHENMFWYRQDPGLGLRLIYFSYDVKMKEKGDIPEGYSVSREKKERFSLILESASTNQTSMYLCASSSVGALGEKLFFGSGTQLSVL.

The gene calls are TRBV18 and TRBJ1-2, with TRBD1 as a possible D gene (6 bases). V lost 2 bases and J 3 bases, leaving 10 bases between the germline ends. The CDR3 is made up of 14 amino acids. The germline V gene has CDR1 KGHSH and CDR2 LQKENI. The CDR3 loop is CASSPGGADYGYTF. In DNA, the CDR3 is TGTGCCAGCTCACCAGGGGGCGCAGACTATGGCTACACCTTC.

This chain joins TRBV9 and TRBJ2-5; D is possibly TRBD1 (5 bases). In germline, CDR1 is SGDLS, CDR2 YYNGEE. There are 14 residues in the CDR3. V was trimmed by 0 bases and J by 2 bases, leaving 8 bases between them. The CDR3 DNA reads TGTGCCAGCAGCGTAGGGGGCAGTCAAGAGACCCAGTACTTC. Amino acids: CASSVGGSQETQYF.

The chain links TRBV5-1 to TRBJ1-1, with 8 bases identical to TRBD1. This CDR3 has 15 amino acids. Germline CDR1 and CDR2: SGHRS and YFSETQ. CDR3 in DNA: TGCGTGAGCCGAGACAGGGGTGTAACGAACACTGAAGCTTTCTTT. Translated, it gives CVSRDRGVTNTEAFF.

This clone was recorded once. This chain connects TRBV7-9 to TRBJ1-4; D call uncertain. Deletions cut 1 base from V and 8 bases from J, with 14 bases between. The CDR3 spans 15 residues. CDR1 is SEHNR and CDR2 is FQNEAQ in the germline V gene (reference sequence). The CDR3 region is CASSLGLEVWEKLFF. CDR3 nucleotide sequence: TGTGCCAGCAGCTTAGGGCTGGAGGTCTGGGAAAAACTGTTTTTT.

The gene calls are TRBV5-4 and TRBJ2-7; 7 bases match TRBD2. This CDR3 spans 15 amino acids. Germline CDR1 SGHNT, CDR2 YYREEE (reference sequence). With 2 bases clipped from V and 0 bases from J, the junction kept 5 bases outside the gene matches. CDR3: CASSLTGGPSYEQYF. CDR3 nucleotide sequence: TGTGCCAGCAGCTTAACGGGGGGACCCTCCTACGAGCAGTACTTC.

CDR3 DNA: TGTGCCAGCAGTTTAAGCTCTGGAAACACCATATATTTT. Translating it yields CASSLSSGNTIYF. The rearrangement links TRBV27 to TRBJ1-3; no clear D gene. This CDR3 contains 13 residues. CDR1 and CDR2 (germline): MNHEY, SMNVEV (reference sequence). V was clipped by 2 bases and J by 0 bases, with 2 bases between them.

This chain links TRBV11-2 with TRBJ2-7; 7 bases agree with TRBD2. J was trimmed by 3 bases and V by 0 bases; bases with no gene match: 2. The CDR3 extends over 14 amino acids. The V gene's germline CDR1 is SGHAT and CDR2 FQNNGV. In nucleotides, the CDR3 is TGTGCCAGCAGCTTAGAGCGGGGGAACTACGAGCAGTACTTC. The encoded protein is CASSLERGNYEQYF.

The CDR3 reads CASDGVLDYNEQFF. The CDR3 coding sequence is TGTGCTAGTGACGGGGTCCTAGACTACAATGAGCAGTTCTTC. The chain links TRBV12-5 to TRBJ2-1; TRBD2 might be the D (5 bases). Trimming removed 7 bases at V and 3 bases at J, with 13 bases between. The CDR3 runs 14 residues. Germline V gene sequence: CDR1 LGHNT, CDR2 FRNRAP.

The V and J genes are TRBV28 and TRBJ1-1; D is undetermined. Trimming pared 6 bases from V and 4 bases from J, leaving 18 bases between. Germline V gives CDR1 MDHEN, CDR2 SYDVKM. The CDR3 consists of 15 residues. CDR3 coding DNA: TGTGCCAGCAGCCCTCTGCGGTGGGGTGGCACTGAAGCTTTCTTT. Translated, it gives CASSPLRWGGTEAFF.

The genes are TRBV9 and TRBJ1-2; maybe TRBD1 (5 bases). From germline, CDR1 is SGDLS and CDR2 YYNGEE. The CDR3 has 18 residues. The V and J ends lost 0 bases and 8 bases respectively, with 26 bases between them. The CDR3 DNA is TGTGCCAGCAGCGTAGTATCCCTGAGGGGACGACCAGTGGGGGGCTACACCTTC. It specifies CASSVVSLRGRPVGGYTF.